The rows below give T cell receptor beta chains drawn from one sample of a study of molecular identifiers for immune sequencing clone quantification. Using its own MiXCR run on the PCR reads, TCRdb lists one record per CDR3 protein. The sample holds more than 450,000 distinct CDR3 sequences, under 30% seen once. The sequencing input was naive CD8+ T cells from blood, with Jurkat cell RNA spiked in. The receptors shown here come from a human donor in good health. Some libraries in this study had Jurkat cell RNA spiked in. The CDR3 runs from the conserved cysteine through the conserved F or W.

CDR3 protein: CASKAEDYSTDTQYF; V gene: TRBV19; J gene: TRBJ2-3
CDR3 protein: CASSSLAGDPTYTGELFF; V gene: TRBV7-9; J gene: TRBJ2-2
CDR3 protein: CATSSAPGHLGGHKRPQHF; V gene: TRBV15; J gene: TRBJ1-5
CDR3 protein: CASSPETGSDLTDMQYF; V gene: TRBV27; J gene: TRBJ2-3
CDR3 protein: CASSWVLDSSTDTQYF; V gene: TRBV4-3; J gene: TRBJ2-3
CDR3 protein: CSARLPSGGTEQFF; V gene: TRBV20-1; J gene: TRBJ2-1
CDR3 protein: CASSYGWEPSTDTQYF; V gene: TRBV5-4; J gene: TRBJ2-3
CDR3 protein: CASSKGWQGGFQETQYF; V gene: TRBV21-1; J gene: TRBJ2-5
CDR3 protein: CAWSSDNNQPQHF; V gene: TRBV30; J gene: TRBJ1-5
CDR3 protein: CASSLANGNSYEQYF; V gene: TRBV5-1; J gene: TRBJ2-7
CDR3 protein: CATRRGPYEQYF; V gene: TRBV24-1; J gene: TRBJ2-7
CDR3 protein: CASSVTWASPRQPQHF; V gene: TRBV5-8; J gene: TRBJ1-5
CDR3 protein: CDSSLKGGQTSYERYF; V gene: TRBV28; J gene: TRBJ2-7
CDR3 protein: CASSSILAEDTDTQYF; V gene: TRBV5-6; J gene: TRBJ2-3
CDR3 protein: CASTRVPRETQYF; V gene: TRBV19; J gene: TRBJ2-5
CDR3 protein: CASSLVNTQYF; V gene: TRBV12-3/TRBV12-4; J gene: TRBJ2-3
CDR3 protein: CASSPGGLEQYF; V gene: TRBV19; J gene: TRBJ2-7
CDR3 protein: CASSLLGPGYEQYF; V gene: TRBV7-6; J gene: TRBJ2-7
CDR3 protein: CASSISTRSNQPQHF; V gene: TRBV19; J gene: TRBJ1-5
CDR3 protein: CASSQARDRAYEQYF; V gene: TRBV4-3; J gene: TRBJ2-7